Reported below is one T cell receptor beta chain. The antigen is unknown. Scientists made TCR beta libraries using quantitative 5'-RACE with molecular barcodes. One entry per CDR3 protein results from TCRdb running MiXCR on the 5' RACE reads. The table has some 100,000 distinct CDR3 sequences, roughly 8.3% seen once. The data derive from a study of CD8 T cells in ankylosing spondylitis. General study results and limits: A motif in TCR beta, a set of under 10 highly homologous variants, appeared characteristic of ankylosing spondylitis blood.

This CDR3 has 15 residues. Germline assignment: CDR1 SQVTM and CDR2 ANQGSEA. Deletions cut 6 bases from V and 1 base from J, with 18 bases between. This TCR was sampled from a male donor with ankylosing spondylitis or in good health (not recorded which). The gene calls are TRBV29-1 and TRBJ2-5; perhaps TRBD2 as D (6 bases). The sequencing input was blood, either unsorted or a sorted T cell fraction (not recorded which). The CDR3 loop reads CSVQGTDQSQETQYF. The CDR3 DNA sequence: TGCAGCGTCCAAGGGACTGACCAGAGCCAAGAGACCCAGTACTTC.